This T cell receptor beta chain was identified in a study of graft-versus-host responses after intestinal transplantation. About the study: Induction using anti-thymocyte globulin, followed by tacrolimus and steroids for two to three years, was given to all recipients.

CDR1 and CDR2 from the germline V gene are MGHRA and YSYEKL. Trimming took off 1 base at V and 6 bases at J, with 4 bases between the two ends. The CDR3 has 12 residues. The repertoire was sequenced with immunoSEQ multiplex PCR; TCRdb's copy has only in-frame clones and lacks some. The sample includes tens of thousands of clones, approximately 91% seen only once; the top ten take around 1.7%. Processing of graft tissue released intraepithelial and lamina propria lymphocytes. As regards this clone: Its antigen is not known.

Study outcomes and limitations: Peak GvH clone levels in circulation were associated with early post-transplant HvG declines. Individuals carrying graft-donor T cell macrochimerism showed high graft-versus-host to host-versus-graft clonal ratios in allografts.

The material was ileum tissue, obtained less than 400 days after transplant. The chain has TRBV4-1 and TRBJ2-1, with D unclear. This clonotype was obtained from a human patient who received an intestinal transplant, so some T cells may come from the graft donor. For the CDR3, the DNA is TGCGCCAGCAGCCAAGTCATCAATGAGCAGTTCTTC. Translating it yields CASSQVINEQFF.